This TCR beta chain stems from a study of blood T cell repertoires in COVID-19. The CDR3 contains 14 residues. V shed 3 bases, J shed 4 bases, and the junction held 2 bases outside the gene matches. Germline loops: CDR1 LNHDA, CDR2 SQIVND (reference sequence). TCRdb's table, derived via immunoSEQ multiplex PCR, lists solely in-frame clones and lacks some. The sample shows 150,000 to 200,000 clones, roughly nine tenths of them seen only once. Sequenced: peripheral blood. This rearrangement joins TRBV19 to TRBJ2-4; 8 nucleotides match TRBD1. This clonotype originated in a man between 65 and 85 years old with acute or convalescent COVID-19. The CDR3 reads CASSMDREKNIQYF. CDR3 DNA sequence: TGTGCCAGTAGTATGGACAGGGAGAAAAACATTCAGTACTTC.